This record covers a single T cell receptor beta chain. This sample was included in a study of technical replicates of blood from a handful of donors. Using immunoSEQ multiplex PCR, the repertoire was profiled, and TCRdb retains in-frame clones only, with some absent. The sample comprises 80,000 to 95,000 clones, about 96% of which are singletons, and 0.31% rests with the top ten. The receptor was isolated from a human donor in good health. The sequenced sample consisted of T cells isolated from PBMCs.

CDR3 amino acids: CASSVSGLAGNPPYEQYF. As DNA, the CDR3 is TGTGCCAGCAGCGTATCTGGACTAGCGGGAAATCCGCCCTACGAGCAGTACTTC. The V call is TRBV9, the J call TRBJ2-7, with TRBD2 matching over 12 bases. The CDR3 totals 18 residues. Germline V gene sequence: CDR1 SGDLS, CDR2 YYNGEE. V trimming: 1 base; J trimming: 2 bases; junction bases outside the gene matches: 10.